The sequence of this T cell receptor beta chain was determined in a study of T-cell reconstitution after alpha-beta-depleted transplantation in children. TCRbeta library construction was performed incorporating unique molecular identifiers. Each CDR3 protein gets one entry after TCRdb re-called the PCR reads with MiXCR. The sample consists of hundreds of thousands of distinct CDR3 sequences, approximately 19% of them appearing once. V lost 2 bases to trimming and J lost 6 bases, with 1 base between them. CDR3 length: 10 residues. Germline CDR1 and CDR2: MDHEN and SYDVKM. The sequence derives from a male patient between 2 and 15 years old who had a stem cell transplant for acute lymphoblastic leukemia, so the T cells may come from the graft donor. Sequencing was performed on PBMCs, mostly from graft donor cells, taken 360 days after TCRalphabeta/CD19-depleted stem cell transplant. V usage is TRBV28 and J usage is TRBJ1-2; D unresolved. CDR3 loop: CASSLNGYTF. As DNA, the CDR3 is TGTGCCAGCAGTTTAAATGGCTACACCTTC.